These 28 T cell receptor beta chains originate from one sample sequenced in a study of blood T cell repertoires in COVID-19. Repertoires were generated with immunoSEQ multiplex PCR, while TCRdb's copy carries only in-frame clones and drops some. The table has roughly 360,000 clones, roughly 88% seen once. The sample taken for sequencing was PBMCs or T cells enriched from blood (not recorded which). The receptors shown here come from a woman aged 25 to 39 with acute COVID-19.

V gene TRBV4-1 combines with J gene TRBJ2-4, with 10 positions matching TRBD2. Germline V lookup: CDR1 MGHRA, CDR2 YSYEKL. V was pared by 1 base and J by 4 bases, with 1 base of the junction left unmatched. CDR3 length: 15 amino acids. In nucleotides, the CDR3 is TGCGCCAGCAGCCAAGTGACTAGCGGGAAAAACATTCAGTACTTC. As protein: CASSQVTSGKNIQYF.

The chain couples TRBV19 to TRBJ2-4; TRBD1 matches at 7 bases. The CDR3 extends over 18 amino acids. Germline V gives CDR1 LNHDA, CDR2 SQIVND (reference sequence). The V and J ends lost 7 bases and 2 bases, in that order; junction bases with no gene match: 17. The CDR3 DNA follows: TGTGCCAGTAATCCGAAGACAGGGCCTTCAATATCCAAAAACATTCAGTACTTC. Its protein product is CASNPKTGPSISKNIQYF.

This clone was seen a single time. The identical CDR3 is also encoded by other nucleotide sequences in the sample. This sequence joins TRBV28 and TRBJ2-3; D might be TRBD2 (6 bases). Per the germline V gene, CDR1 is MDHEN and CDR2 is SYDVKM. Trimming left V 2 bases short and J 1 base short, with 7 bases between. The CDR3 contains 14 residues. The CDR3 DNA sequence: TGTGCCAGCAGTTTACGCGGGGGCACAGATACGCAGTATTTT. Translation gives CASSLRGGTDTQYF.

The CDR3 region has the DNA TGTGCCAGCAGCGGCGGGACAGGGGAATGGCCCCAGCATTTT. It codes for CASSGGTGEWPQHF. The genes are TRBV5-8 and TRBJ1-5; 10 bases map to TRBD1. This CDR3 is 14 amino acids long. CDR1 is SGHTS, CDR2 YDEGEE, per germline. V gave up 4 bases and J gave up 9 bases; unmatched junction bases: 7.

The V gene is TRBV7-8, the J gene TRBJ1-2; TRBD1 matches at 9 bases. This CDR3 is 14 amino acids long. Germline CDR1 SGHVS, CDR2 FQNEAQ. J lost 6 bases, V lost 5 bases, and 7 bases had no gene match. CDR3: CASSRRDRDNGYTF. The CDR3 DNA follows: TGTGCCAGCAGCCGCCGGGACAGGGATAATGGCTACACCTTC.

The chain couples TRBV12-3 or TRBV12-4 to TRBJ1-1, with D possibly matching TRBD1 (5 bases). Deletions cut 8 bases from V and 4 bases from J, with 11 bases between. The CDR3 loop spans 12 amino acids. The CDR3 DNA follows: TGTGCCAGCGGGCCGGACACCACTGAAGCTTTCTTT. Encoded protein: CASGPDTTEAFF.

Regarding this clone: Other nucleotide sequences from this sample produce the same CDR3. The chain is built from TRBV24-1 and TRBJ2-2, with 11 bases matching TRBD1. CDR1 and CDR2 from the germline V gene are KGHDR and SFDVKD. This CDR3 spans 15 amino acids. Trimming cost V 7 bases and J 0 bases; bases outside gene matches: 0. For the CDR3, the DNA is TGTGCCACCAGGGGACAGGGGGCGAACACCGGGGAGCTGTTTTTT. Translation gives CATRGQGANTGELFF.

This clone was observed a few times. CDR3 nucleotide sequence: TGTGCCAGCAGCTTAGCGGGGGAGGTAACTGAAGCTTTCTTT. Translation gives CASSLAGEVTEAFF. The chain recombines TRBV7-2 with TRBJ1-1, with TRBD1 as a possible D gene (5 bases). Germline CDR1 SGHTA, CDR2 FQGNSA. V dropped 0 bases and J dropped 5 bases, with 10 bases sitting between them. The CDR3 runs to 14 residues.

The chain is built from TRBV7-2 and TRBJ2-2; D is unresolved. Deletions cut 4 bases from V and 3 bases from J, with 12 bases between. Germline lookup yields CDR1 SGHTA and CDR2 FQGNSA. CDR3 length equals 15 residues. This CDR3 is CASSSMEPYTGELFF. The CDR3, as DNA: TGTGCCAGCAGCTCCATGGAGCCTTACACCGGGGAGCTGTTTTTT.

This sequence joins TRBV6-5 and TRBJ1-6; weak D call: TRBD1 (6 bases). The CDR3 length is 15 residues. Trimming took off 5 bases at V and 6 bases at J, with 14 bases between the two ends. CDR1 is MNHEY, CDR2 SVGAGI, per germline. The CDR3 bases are TGTGCCAGCAGTACAAGAAGGACAGTTAATTCACCCCTCCACTTT. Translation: CASSTRRTVNSPLHF.

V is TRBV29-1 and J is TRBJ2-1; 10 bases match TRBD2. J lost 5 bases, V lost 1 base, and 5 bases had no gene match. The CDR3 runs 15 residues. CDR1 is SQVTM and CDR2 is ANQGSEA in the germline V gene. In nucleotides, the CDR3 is TGCAGCGTTGAAGCACTAGCGGGGAACAACAATGAGCAGTTCTTC. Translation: CSVEALAGNNNEQFF.

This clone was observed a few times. This CDR3 reads CSVPLGPAGTDDGYTF. For the CDR3, the DNA is TGCAGCGTCCCCCTGGGCCCGGCCGGGACAGACGACGGCTACACCTTC. V is TRBV29-1 and J is TRBJ1-2; TRBD1 matches at 7 bases. V dropped 6 bases and J dropped 8; count of bases not matched to a gene: 21. Germline loops: CDR1 SQVTM, CDR2 ANQGSEA. This CDR3 is 16 amino acids long.

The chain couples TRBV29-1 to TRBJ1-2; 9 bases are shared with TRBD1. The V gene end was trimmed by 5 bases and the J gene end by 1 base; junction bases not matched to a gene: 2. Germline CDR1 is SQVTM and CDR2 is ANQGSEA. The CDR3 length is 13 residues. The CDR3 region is CSVRQGVNYGYTF. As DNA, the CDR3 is TGCAGCGTTAGACAGGGGGTTAACTATGGCTACACCTTC.

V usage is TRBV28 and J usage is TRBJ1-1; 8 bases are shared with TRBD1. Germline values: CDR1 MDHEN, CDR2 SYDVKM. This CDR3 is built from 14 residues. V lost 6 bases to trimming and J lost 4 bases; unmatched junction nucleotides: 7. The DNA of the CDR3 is TGTGCCAGCAGCCTCGGACAGGGAGGCACTGAAGCTTTCTTT. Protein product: CASSLGQGGTEAFF.

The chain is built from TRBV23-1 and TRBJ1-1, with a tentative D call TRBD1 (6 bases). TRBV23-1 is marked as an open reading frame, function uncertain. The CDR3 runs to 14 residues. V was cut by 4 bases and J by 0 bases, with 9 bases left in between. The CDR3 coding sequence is TGCGCCAGCAGTCTCTGGGACATGAACACTGAAGCTTTCTTT. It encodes CASSLWDMNTEAFF.

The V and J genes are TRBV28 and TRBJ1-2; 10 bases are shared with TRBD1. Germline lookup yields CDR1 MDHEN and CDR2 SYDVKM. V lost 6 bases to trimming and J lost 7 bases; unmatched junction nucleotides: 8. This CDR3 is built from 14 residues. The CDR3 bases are TGTGCCAGCAGCTCCACCCGGACAGGGGGTGGCTACACCTTC. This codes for CASSSTRTGGGYTF.

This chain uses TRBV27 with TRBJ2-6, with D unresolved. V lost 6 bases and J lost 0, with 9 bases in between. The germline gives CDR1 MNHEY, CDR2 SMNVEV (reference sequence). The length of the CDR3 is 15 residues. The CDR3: CASSAVNSGANVLTF. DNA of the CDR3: TGTGCCAGCAGCGCGGTAAACTCTGGGGCCAACGTCCTGACTTTC.

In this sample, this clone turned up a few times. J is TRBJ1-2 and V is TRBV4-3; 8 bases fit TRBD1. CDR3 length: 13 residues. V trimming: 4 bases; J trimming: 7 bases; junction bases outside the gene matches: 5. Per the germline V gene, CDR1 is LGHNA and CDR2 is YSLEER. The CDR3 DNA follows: TGCGCCAGCAGCCCGGACAGGGTTGGTGGCTACACCTTC. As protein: CASSPDRVGGYTF.

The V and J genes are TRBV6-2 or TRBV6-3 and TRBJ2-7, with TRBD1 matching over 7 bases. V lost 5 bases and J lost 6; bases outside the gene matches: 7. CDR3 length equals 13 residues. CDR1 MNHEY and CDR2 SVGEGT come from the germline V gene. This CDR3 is CASSPGTVTEQYF. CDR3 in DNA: TGTGCCAGCAGTCCCGGGACAGTCACCGAGCAGTACTTC.

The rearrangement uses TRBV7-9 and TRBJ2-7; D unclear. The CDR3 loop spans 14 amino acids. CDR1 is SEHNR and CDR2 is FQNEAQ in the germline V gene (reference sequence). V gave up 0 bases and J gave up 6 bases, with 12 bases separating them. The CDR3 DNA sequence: TGTGCCAGCAGCTTAGCGACAACACCCGGCGAGCAGTACTTC. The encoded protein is CASSLATTPGEQYF.

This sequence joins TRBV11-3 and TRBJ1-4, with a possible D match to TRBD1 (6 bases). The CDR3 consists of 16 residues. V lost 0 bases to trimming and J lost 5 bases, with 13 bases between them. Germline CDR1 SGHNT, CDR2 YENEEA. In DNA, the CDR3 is TGTGCCAGCAGCTTAGATACCGGACAGCGGAATGAAAAACTGTTTTTT. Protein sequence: CASSLDTGQRNEKLFF. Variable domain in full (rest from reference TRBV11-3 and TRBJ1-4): EAGVVQSPRYKIIEKKQPVAFWCNPISGHNTLYWYLQNLGQGPELLIRYENEEAVDDSQLPKDRFSAERLKGVDSTLKIQPAELGDSAVYLCASSLDTGQRNEKLFFGSGTQLSVL.

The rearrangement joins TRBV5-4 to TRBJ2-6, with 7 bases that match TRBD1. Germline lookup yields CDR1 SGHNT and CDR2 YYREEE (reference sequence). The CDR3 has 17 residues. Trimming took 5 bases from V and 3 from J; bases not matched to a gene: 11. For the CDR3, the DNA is TGTGCCAGCAGTCCAAGACAGGGCGTCAGTGGGGCCAACGTCCTGACTTTC. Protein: CASSPRQGVSGANVLTF.

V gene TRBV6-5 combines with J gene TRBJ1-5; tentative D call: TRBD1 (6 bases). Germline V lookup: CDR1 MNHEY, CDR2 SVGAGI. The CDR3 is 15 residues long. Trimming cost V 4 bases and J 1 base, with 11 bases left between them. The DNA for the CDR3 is TGTGCCAGCAGTTCGACAGGTGGAAGCAATCAGCCCCAGCATTTT. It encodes CASSSTGGSNQPQHF.

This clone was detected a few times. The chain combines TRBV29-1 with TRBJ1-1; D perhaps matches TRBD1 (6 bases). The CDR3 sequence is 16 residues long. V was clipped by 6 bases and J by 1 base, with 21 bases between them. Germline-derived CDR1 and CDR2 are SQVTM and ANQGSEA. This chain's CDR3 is CSVDALGQKQNTEAFF. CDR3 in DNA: TGCAGCGTGGACGCCCTCGGACAGAAACAGAACACTGAAGCTTTCTTT. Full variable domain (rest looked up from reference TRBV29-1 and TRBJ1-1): SAVISQKPSRDICQRGTSLTIQCQVDSQVTMMFWYRQQPGQSLTLIATANQGSEATYESGFVIDKFPISRPNLTFSTLTVSNMSPEDSSIYLCSVDALGQKQNTEAFFGQGTRLTVV.

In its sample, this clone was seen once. The CDR3 here is CASSDSAGGYTF. DNA for the CDR3: TGCGCCAGCAGTGACTCGGCAGGCGGCTACACCTTC. This sequence joins TRBV10-1 and TRBJ1-2; no clear D. The germline V and J ends were trimmed by 3 bases and 8 bases, with 10 bases remaining between them. CDR3 length equals 12 residues. The germline CDR1 and CDR2 sequences are WNHNN and SYGVQD (reference sequence).

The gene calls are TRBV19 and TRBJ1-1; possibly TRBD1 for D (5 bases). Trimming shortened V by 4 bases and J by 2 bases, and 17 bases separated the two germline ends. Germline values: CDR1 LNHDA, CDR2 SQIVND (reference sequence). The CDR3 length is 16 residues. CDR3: CASSKKSSGLNTEAFF. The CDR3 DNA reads TGTGCCAGTAGTAAAAAAAGCTCAGGGTTAAACACTGAAGCTTTCTTT.

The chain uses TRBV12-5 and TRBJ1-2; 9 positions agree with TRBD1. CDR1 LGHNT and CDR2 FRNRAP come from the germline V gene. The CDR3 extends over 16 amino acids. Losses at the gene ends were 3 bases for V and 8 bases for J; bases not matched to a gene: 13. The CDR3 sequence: CASGFPMGTGSGGYTF. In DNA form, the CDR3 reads TGTGCTAGTGGTTTCCCGATGGGGACAGGGAGCGGCGGCTACACCTTC.

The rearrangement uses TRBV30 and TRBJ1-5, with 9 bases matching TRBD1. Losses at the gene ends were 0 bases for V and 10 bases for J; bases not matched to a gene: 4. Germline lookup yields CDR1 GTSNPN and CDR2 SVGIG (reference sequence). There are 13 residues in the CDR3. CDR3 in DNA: TGTGCCTGGAGTGTACAGGGACAGGGTCCCCAGCATTTT. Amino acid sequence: CAWSVQGQGPQHF.